Here is one T cell receptor beta chain with its context. Its binding antigen is unknown. Per-base quality was not reported, and no clone a single base away is much larger than it. Reading from cysteine to phenylalanine, the CDR3 counts 15 amino acids. The retained sequence is limited to the CDR3, 45 bases, with the frame set at the first base. The germline V gene (reference sequence) provides CDR1 DFQATT and CDR2 SNEGSKA. Relative to germline, V is 0 bases shorter and J is 2 bases shorter, with 12 bases between their ends. The data derive from a study of CD8 T cells in Susac syndrome (dated by TCRdb to between 2018 and 2020). Notes on the research overall: The study used repertoire sequencing to test whether antigen drove CD8+ T cell activation and differentiation in Susac syndrome. Paper-wide results and their limitations: The TCR sequencing and HLA analysis was acknowledged to have included a relatively small number of individuals.

High-throughput TCR beta sequencing profiled peripheral blood CD8+ and CD4+ T cells from healthy donors, Susac syndrome patients and multiple sclerosis patients. Multiple sclerosis controls were treatment-naive patients with stable or active relapsing-remitting disease fulfilling revised McDonald criteria. Bulk CD8+ and CD4+ T cells were purified by magnetic negative isolation, whereas CD8+ TEMRA cells were enriched by FACS. Blood was collected in EDTA tubes and processed within 24 hours, with PBMCs isolated through density gradient centrifugation. PBMCs intended for TCR sequencing were frozen in liquid nitrogen and were later thawed in a 37 degrees C water bath. Purity of sorted or isolated CD4+, CD8+ and CD8+ TEMRA cells was at least 90%. RNA was extracted using the RNeasy kit, and about 0.45 to 1 ug of the RNA was reverse transcribed with random hexamers. TCR beta CDR3 regions were amplified with the immunoSEQ multiplex PCR assay covering 54 Vbeta and 13 Jbeta segments. PCR amplification bias was corrected by using a synthetic template baseline for primer optimization and computational correction. In the paper's pipeline: Reads were annotated to V, D and J genes according to IMGT and were analyzed with immunoSEQ Analyzer, with only productive sequences retained. Clonality was calculated as one minus the Shannon entropy normalized by log2 of the number of productive unique sequences. Public and private clones were assessed among the 100 most prevalent clones of each patient and control. Clones were defined as Susac-specific when absent from the healthy and MS cohorts, from about 1,100 published viral clones and from other ImmuneACCESS disease sequences. In TCRdb, the public reads were trimmed at Q25 with fastp and aligned with MiXCR, with productive beta chains retained. Rows are unified per CDR3 protein, each entry keeping the most common DNA and genes. The authors' filters were not applied to this entry. The sample records 200,000 to 300,000 distinct CDR3 sequences, about 93% of which are singletons. The top ten constitute approximately 0.072% of the sample.

The TCR was taken from a human donor with multiple sclerosis. The sample was CD4+ T cells from PBMCs. The V gene is TRBV20-1 and the J gene is TRBJ2-3; the D gene is perhaps TRBD2, on 6 matching bases. CDR3 protein: CSARDQGRYTDTQYF. The DNA is TGCAGTGCTAGAGATCAAGGGAGGTACACAGATACGCAGTATTTT.